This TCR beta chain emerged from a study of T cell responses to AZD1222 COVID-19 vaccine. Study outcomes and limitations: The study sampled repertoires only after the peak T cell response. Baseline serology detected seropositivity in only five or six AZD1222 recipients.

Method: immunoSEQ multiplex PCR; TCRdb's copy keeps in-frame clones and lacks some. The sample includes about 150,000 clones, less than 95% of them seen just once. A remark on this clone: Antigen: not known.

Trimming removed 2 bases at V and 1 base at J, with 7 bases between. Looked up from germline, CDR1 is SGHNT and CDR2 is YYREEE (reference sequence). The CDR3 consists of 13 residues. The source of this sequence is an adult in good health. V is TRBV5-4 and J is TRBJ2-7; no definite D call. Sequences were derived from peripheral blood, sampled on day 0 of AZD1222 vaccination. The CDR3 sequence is CASSFGGSYEQYF. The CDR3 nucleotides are TGTGCCAGCAGCTTCGGTGGTTCCTACGAGCAGTACTTC.